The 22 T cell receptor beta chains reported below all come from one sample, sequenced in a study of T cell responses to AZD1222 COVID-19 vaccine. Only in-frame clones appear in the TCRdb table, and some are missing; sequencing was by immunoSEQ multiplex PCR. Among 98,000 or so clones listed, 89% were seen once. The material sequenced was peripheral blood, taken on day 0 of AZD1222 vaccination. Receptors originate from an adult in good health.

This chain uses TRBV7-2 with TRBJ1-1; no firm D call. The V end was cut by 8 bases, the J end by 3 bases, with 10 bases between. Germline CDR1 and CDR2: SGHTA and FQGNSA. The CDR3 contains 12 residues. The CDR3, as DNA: TGTGCCAGCGGTGACGGAGACACTGAAGCTTTCTTT. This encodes CASGDGDTEAFF.

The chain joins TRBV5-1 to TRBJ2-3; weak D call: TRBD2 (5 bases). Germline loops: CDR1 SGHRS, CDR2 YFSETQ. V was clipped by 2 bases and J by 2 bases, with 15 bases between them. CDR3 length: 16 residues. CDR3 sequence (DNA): TGCGCCAGCAGCTTTAGAGGTAGCGAGACCACAGATACGCAGTATTTT. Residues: CASSFRGSETTDTQYF.

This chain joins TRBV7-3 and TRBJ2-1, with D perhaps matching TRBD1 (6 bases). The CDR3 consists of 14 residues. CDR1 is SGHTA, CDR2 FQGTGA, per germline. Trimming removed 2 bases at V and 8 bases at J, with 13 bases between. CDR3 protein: CASSLAIQGDEQFF. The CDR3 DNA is TGTGCCAGCAGCTTAGCAATACAGGGAGATGAGCAGTTCTTC.

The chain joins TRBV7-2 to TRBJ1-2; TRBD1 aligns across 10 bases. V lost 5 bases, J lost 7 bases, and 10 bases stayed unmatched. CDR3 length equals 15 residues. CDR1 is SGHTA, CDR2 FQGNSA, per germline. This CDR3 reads CASSNTRQGAVGYTF. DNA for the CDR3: TGTGCCAGCAGCAACACGAGACAGGGGGCAGTTGGCTACACCTTC.

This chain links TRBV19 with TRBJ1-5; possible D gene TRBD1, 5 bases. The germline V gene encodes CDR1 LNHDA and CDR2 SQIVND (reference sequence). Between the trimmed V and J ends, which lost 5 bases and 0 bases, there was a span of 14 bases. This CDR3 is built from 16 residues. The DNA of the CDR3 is TGTGCCAGTAGTGAACACCCAGGGTATAGCAATCAGCCCCAGCATTTT. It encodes CASSEHPGYSNQPQHF. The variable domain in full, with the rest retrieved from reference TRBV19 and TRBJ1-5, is DGGITQSPKYLFRKEGQNVTLSCEQNLNHDAMYWYRQDPGQGLRLIYYSQIVNDFQKGDIAEGYSVSREKKESFPLTVTSAQKNPTAFYLCASSEHPGYSNQPQHFGDGTRLSIL.

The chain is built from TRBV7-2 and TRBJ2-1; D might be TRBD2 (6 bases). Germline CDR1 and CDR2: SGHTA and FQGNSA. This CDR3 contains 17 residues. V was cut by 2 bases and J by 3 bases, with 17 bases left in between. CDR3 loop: CASSLTSGGWVYNEQFF. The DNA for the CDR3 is TGTGCCAGCAGCTTAACTAGTGGGGGGTGGGTCTACAATGAGCAGTTCTTC.

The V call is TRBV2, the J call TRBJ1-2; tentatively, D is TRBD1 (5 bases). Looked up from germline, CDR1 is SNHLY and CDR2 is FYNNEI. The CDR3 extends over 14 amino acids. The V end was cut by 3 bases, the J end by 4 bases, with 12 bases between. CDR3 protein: CASSDLRAIYGYTF. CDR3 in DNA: TGTGCCAGCAGTGATCTCAGGGCGATCTATGGCTACACCTTC.

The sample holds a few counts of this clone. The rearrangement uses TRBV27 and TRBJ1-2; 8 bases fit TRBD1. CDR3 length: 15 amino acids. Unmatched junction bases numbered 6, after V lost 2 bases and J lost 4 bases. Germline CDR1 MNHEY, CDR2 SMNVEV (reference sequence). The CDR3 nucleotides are TGTGCCAGCAGTTTAACAGGGGGGCCCGGCTATGGCTACACCTTC. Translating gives CASSLTGGPGYGYTF.

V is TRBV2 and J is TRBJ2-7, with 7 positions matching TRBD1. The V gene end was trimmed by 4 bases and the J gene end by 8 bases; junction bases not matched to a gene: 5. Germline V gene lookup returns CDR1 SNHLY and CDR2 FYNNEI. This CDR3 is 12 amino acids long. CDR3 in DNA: TGTGCCAGCAGTGCAGACAGGGTCCAGCAGTACTTC. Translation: CASSADRVQQYF.

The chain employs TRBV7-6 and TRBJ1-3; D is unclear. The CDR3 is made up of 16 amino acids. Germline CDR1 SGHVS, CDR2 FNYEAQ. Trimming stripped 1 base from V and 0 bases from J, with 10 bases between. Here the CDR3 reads CASSLDPTTSGNTIYF. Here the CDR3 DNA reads TGTGCCAGCAGCTTAGATCCGACGACCTCTGGAAACACCATATATTTT.

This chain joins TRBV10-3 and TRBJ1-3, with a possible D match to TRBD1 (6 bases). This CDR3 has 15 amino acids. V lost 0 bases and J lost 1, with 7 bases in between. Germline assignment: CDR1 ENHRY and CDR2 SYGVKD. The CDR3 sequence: CAISESTGSGNTIYF. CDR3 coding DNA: TGTGCCATCAGTGAGTCGACAGGTTCTGGAAACACCATATATTTT.

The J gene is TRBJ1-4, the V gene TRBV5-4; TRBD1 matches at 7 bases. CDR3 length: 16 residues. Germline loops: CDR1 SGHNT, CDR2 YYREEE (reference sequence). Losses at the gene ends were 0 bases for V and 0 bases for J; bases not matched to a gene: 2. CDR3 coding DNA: TGTGCCAGCAGCTTGGGACAGGGATCAACTAATGAAAAACTGTTTTTT. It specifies CASSLGQGSTNEKLFF. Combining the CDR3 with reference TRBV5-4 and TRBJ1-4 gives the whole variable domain ETGVTQSPTHLIKTRGQQVTLRCSSQSGHNTVSWYQQALGQGPQFIFQYYREEENGRGNFPPRFSGLQFPNYSSELNVNALELDDSALYLCASSLGQGSTNEKLFFGSGTQLSVL.

The CDR3 loop reads CASSPTLTGEQYF. The DNA for the CDR3 is TGTGCCAGCAGCCCAACGTTGACTGGGGAGCAGTACTTC. This chain links TRBV9 with TRBJ2-7; no clear D. Germline lookup yields CDR1 SGDLS and CDR2 YYNGEE. V lost 4 bases and J lost 7, with 15 bases in between. The CDR3 spans 13 residues. The full variable domain, in which reference TRBV9 and TRBJ2-7 provide the parts outside the CDR3, is DSGVTQTPKHLITATGQRVTLRCSPRSGDLSVYWYQQSLDQGLQFLIQYYNGEERAKGNILERFSAQQFPDLHSELNLSSLELGDSALYFCASSPTLTGEQYFGPGTRLTVT.

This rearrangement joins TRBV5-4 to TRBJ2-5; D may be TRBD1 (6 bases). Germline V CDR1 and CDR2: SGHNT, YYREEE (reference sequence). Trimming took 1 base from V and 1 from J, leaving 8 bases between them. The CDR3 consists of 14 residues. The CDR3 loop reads CASSLTGTQETQYF. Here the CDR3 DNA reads TGTGCCAGCAGCTTGACAGGGACCCAAGAGACCCAGTACTTC.

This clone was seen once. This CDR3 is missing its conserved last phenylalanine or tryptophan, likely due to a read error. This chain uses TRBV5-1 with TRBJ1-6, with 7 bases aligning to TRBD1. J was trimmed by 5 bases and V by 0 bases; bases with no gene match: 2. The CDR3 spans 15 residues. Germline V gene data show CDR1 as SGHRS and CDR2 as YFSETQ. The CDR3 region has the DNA TGCGCCAGCAGCTTGGCCGGGACAGATAATTCACCCCTCCACCTT. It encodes CASSLAGTDNSPLHL.

CDR3 sequence reads: CASSQDRLGYTF. The DNA for the CDR3 is TGCGCCAGCAGCCAAGATCGGTTAGGCTACACCTTC. J is TRBJ1-2 and V is TRBV4-1, with D uncertain. Trimming stripped 0 bases from V and 8 bases from J, with 7 bases between. This CDR3 is built from 12 residues. The germline V gene encodes CDR1 MGHRA and CDR2 YSYEKL.

In DNA, the CDR3 is TGCGCCAGCTACGAAGGTGGGGATGGCTACACCTTC. Its translation is CASYEGGDGYTF. This chain connects TRBV5-1 to TRBJ1-2; D remains unclear. The CDR3 totals 12 residues. V lost 7 bases and J lost 6, with 13 bases in between. Germline V gene lookup returns CDR1 SGHRS and CDR2 YFSETQ. Based on the CDR3 plus reference TRBV5-1 and TRBJ1-2, the full variable domain is KAGVTQTPRYLIKTRGQQVTLSCSPISGHRSVSWYQQTPGQGLQFLFEYFSETQRNKGNFPGRFSGRQFSNSRSEMNVSTLELGDSALYLCASYEGGDGYTFGSGTRLTVV.

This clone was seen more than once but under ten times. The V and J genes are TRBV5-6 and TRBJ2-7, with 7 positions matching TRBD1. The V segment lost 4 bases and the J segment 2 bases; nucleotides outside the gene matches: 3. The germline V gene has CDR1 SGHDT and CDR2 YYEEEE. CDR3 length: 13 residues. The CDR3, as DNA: TGTGCCAGCAGCCCGGACAGGACCTACGAGCAGTACTTC. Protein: CASSPDRTYEQYF.

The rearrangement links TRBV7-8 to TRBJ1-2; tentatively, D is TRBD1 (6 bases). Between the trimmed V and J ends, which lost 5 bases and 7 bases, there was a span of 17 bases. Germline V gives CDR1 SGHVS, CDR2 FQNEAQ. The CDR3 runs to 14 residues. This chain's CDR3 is CASSQPRGGIGYTF. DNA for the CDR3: TGTGCCAGCAGCCAACCAAGGGGGGGGATTGGCTACACCTTC.

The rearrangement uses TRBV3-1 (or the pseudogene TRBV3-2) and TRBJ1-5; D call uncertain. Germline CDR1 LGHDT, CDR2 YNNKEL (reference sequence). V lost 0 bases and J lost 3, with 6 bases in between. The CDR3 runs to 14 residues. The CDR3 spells CASSQERDNQPQHF. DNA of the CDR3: TGTGCCAGCAGCCAAGAGAGGGACAATCAGCCCCAGCATTTT.

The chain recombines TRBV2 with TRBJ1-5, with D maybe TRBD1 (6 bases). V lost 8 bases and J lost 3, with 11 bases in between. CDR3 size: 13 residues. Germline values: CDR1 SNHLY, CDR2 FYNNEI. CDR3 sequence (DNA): TGTGCCAGCGGAGGGGGACCCAATCAGCCCCAGCATTTT. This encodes CASGGGPNQPQHF.

CDR3 sequence: CAISEGDLNNQPQHF. CDR3 in DNA: TGTGCCATCAGTGAGGGGGATTTAAACAATCAGCCCCAGCATTTT. This sequence joins TRBV10-3 and TRBJ1-5; D gene ambiguous. The CDR3 is 15 amino acids. In germline, CDR1 is ENHRY, CDR2 SYGVKD. V lost 2 bases and J lost 3, with 11 bases in between.